This TCR beta chain comes out of a study of spatial heterogeneity in lung cancer. Study-level information: The study consistently detected more beta-chain than alpha-chain sequences. Findings of the study overall: At tumor resection, ubiquitous expanded TCRs were detected in blood more often than later.

Sample time point: sample taken at primary tumor resection. Researchers sequenced whole RNA taken from tumor, nontumor lung or frozen PBMC without sorting. The donors were approximately 65 patients with non-small cell lung cancer that was early-stage and untreated. Comments on this clonotype: No antigen is known for it.

In the library, each TCR cDNA molecule bore its own unique molecular identifier. One entry per CDR3 protein, called by TCRdb with MiXCR from the 5' RACE reads. The data contain tens of thousands of distinct CDR3 sequences, approximately 8.6% of them singletons. The CDR3 is 16 residues long. The junction had 4 bases not matched to a gene; V was cut back by 1 base and J by 0 bases. The sequencing here drew on PBMCs, taken at surgery. The TCR was taken from a male donor with early-stage non-small cell lung cancer. The chain has TRBV12-3 or TRBV12-4 and TRBJ2-3; 7 bases are a match to TRBD2. CDR3 bases: TGTGCCAGCAGTTTAGGTACCGGGAGGAGCACAGATACGCAGTATTTT. Amino acid sequence: CASSLGTGRSTDTQYF.